This T cell receptor beta chain was sequenced in a study of circulating and synovial CD4+ cells in juvenile arthritis. General study points: CPL versus bulk CD4 samples: T cell genome counts differed by at least an order of magnitude.

Using immunoSEQ multiplex PCR, the repertoire was profiled, and TCRdb retains in-frame clones only, with some absent. Of 25,000 to 35,000 clones listed, around 93% are singletons. For this clone: The antigen is not known.

CDR3 length equals 19 residues. V lost 2 bases to trimming and J lost 4 bases, with 23 bases between them. The V gene's germline CDR1 is LNHNV and CDR2 YYDKDF (reference sequence). This chain connects TRBV15 to TRBJ1-4; D may be TRBD1 (6 bases). The sequenced sample consisted of CD4+ T cells from blood. The receptor was derived from a human donor with juvenile idiopathic arthritis. The CDR3 sequence is CATSRQPSGGRGGNEKLFF. CDR3 sequence (DNA): TGTGCCACCAGCAGACAGCCCTCGGGGGGTAGAGGGGGTAATGAAAAACTGTTTTTT.